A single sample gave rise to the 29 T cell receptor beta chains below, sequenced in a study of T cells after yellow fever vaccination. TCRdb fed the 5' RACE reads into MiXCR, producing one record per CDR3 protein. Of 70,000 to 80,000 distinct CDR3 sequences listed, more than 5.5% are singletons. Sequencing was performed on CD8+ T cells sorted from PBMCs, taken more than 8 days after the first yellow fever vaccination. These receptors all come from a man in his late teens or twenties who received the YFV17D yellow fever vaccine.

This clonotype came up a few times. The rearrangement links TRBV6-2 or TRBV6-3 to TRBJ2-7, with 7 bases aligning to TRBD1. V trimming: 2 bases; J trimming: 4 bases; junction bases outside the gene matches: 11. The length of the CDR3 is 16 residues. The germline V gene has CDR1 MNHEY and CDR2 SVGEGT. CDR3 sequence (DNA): TGTGCCAGCAGTTACGGGGACAGAGCCTTAGGATACGAGCAGTACGTC. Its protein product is CASSYGDRALGYEQYV.

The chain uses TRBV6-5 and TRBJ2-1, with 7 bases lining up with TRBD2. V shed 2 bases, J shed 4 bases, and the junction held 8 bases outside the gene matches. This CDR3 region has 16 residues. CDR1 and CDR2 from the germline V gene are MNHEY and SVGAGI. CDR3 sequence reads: CASSYRLALGYNEQFF. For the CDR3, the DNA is TGTGCCAGCAGTTACAGACTAGCCCTAGGGTACAATGAGCAGTTCTTC.

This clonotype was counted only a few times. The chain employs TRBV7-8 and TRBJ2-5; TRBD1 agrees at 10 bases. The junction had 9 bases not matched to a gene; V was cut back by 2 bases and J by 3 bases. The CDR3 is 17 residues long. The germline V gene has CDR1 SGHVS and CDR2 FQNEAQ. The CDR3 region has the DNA TGTGCCAGCAGCTTACTACCCGGGACAGGGGTGGAAGAGACCCAGTACTTC. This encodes CASSLLPGTGVEETQYF.

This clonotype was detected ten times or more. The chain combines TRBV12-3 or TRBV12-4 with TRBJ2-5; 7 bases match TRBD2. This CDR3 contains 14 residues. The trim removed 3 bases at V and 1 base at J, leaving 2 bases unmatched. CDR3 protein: CASSLGTIQETQYF. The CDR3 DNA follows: TGTGCCAGCAGTTTGGGGACTATCCAAGAGACCCAGTACTTC.

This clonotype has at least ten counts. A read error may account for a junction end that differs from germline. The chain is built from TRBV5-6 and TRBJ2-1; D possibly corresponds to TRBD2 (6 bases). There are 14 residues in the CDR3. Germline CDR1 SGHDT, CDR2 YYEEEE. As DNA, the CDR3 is TGTGCCAGCAGTTTGGGACTTAGCGTGGGTGAGCAGTTCTTC. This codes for CASSLGLSVGEQFF.

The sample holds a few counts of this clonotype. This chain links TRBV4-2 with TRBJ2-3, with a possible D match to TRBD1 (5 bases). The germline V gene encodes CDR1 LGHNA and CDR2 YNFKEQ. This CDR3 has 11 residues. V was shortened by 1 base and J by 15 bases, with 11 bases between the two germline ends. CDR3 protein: CASSQGSRDYF. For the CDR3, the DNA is TGTGCCAGCAGCCAAGGTAGCAGGGATTATTTT.

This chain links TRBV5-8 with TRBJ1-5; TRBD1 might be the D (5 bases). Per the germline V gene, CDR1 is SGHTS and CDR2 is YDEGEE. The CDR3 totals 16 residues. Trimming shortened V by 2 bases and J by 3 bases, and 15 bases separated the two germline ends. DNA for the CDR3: TGTGCCAGCAGCTTTATTTGGGACGGCGCCAATCAGCCCCAGCATTTT. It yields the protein CASSFIWDGANQPQHF.

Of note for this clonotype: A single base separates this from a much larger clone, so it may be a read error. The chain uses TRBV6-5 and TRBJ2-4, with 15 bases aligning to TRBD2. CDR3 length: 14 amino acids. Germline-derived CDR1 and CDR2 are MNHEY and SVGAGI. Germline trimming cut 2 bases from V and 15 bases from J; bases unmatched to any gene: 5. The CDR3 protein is CASSYRGLAGGLYF. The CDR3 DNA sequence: TGTGCCAGCAGTTACAGAGGACTAGCGGGGGGGCTGTACTTC.

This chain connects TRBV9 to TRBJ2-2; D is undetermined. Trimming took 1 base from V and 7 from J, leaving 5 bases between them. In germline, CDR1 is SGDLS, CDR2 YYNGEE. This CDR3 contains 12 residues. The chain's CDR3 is CASSVMGGELFF. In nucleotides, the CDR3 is TGTGCCAGCAGCGTAATGGGCGGGGAGCTGTTTTTT.

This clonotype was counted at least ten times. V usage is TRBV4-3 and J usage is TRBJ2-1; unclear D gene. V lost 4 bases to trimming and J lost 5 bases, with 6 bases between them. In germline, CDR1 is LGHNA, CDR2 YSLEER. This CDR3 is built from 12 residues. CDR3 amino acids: CASSPGHNEQFF. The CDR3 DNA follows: TGCGCCAGCAGCCCCGGACACAATGAGCAGTTCTTC.

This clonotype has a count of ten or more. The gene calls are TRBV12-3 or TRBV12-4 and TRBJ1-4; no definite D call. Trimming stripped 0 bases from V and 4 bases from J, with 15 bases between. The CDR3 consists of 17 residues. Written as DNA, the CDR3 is TGTGCCAGCAGTTTAGCGCGAACGGATTTTTATAATGAAAAACTGTTTTTT. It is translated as CASSLARTDFYNEKLFF.

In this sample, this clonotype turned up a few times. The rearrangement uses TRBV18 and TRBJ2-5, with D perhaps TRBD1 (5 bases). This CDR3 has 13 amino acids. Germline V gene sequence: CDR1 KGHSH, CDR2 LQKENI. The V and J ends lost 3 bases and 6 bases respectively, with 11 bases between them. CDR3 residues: CASSPGQGKTQYF. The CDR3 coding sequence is TGTGCCAGCTCACCTGGGCAGGGAAAGACCCAGTACTTC.

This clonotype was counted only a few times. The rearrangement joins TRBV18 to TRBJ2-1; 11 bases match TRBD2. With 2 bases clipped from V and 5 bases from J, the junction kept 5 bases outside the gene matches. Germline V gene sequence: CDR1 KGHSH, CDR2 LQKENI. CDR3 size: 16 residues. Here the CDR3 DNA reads TGTGCCAGCTCACCATCCCCGGGACTAGCGGACAATGAGCAGTTCTTC. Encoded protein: CASSPSPGLADNEQFF.

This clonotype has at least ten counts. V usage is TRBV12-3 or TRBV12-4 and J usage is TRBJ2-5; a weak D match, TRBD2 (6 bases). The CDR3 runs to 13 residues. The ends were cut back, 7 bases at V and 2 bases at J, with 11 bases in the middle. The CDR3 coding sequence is TGTGCCAGCATGTGGGCGGGGCAAGAGACCCAGTACTTC. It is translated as CASMWAGQETQYF.

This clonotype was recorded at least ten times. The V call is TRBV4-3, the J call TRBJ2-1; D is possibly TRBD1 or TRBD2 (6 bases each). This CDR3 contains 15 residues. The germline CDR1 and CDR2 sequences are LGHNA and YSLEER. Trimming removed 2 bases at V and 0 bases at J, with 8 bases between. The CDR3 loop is CASSQRGVSYNEQFF. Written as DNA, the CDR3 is TGCGCCAGCAGCCAAAGGGGGGTCTCCTACAATGAGCAGTTCTTC.

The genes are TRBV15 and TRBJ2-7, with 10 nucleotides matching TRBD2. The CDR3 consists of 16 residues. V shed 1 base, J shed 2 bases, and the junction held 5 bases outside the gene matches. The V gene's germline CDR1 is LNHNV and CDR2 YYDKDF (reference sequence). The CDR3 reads CATSRGRSGGAYEQYF. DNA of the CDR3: TGTGCCACCAGCAGAGGCAGGAGCGGGGGGGCCTACGAGCAGTACTTC.

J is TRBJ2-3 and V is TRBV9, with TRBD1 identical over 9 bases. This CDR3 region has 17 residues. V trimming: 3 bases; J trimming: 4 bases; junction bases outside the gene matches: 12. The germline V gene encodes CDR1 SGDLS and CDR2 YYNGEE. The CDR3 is CASSGISQGAYADTQYF. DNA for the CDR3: TGTGCCAGCAGCGGAATCTCACAGGGGGCTTACGCAGATACGCAGTATTTT.

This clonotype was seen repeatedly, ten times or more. CDR3 in amino acids: CASSVGQGVSPLHF. Written as DNA, the CDR3 is TGTGCCAGCAGTGTGGGACAGGGTGTTTCACCCCTCCACTTT. V and J are TRBV6-1 and TRBJ1-6; TRBD1 agrees at 9 bases. There are 14 residues in the CDR3. The germline CDR1 and CDR2 sequences are MNHNS and SASEGT. Trimming removed 4 bases from V and 9 bases from J; junction bases left unmatched: 4.

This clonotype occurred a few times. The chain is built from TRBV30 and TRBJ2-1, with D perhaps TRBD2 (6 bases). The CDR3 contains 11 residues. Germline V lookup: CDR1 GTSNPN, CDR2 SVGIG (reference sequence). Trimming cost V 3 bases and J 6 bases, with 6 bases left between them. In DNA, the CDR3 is TGTGCCTGGAGCGGGGGCAATGAGCAGTTCTTC. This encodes CAWSGGNEQFF.

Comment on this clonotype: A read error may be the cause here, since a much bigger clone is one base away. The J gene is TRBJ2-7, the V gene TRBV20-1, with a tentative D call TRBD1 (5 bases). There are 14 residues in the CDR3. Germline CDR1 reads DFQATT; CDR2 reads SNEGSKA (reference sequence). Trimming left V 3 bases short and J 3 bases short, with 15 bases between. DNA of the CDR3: TGCAGTGCTAGCCCAAGGACATGGGGCTACGAGCAGTACTTC. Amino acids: CSASPRTWGYEQYF.

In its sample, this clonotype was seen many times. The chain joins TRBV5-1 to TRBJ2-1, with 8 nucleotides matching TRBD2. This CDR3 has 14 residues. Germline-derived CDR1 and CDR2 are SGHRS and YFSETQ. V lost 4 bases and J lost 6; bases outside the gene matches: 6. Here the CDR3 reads CASSHGGAANEQFF. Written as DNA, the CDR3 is TGCGCCAGCAGCCACGGGGGGGCCGCCAATGAGCAGTTCTTC.

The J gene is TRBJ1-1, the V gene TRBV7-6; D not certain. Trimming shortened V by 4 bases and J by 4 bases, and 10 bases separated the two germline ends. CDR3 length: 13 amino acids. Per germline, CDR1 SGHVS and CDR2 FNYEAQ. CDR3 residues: CASSSKATTEAFF. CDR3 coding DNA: TGTGCCAGCAGCTCAAAGGCGACCACTGAAGCTTTCTTT.

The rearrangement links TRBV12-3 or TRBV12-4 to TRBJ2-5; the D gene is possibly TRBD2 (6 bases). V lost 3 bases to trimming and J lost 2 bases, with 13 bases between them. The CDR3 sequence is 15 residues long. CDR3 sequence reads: CASSLTGVPQETQYF. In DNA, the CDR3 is TGTGCCAGCAGTTTGACGGGGGTCCCGCAAGAGACCCAGTACTTC.

This chain's CDR3 is CASSDYEINRDDTQYF. In DNA form, the CDR3 reads TGTGCCAGCAGCGATTACGAAATTAACAGGGACGATACGCAGTATTTT. The rearrangement joins TRBV6-2 or TRBV6-3 to TRBJ2-3; a possible D gene is TRBD1 (6 bases). The CDR3 runs 16 residues. CDR1 and CDR2 from the germline V gene are MNHEY and SVGEGT. Trimming took 6 bases from V and 6 from J, leaving 22 bases between them.

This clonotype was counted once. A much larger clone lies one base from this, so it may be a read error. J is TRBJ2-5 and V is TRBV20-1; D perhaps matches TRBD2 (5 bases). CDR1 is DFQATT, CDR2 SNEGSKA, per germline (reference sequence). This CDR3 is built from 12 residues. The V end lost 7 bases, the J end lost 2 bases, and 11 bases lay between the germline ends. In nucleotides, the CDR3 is TGCAGTGTAGCGTGGAGACAAGAGACCCAGTACTTC. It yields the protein CSVAWRQETQYF.

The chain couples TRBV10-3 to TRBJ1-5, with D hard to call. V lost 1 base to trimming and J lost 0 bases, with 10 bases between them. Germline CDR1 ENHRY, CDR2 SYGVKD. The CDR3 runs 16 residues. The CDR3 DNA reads TGTGCCATCAGTGAGTACAGCTCATATAGCAATCAGCCCCAGCATTTT. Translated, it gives CAISEYSSYSNQPQHF.

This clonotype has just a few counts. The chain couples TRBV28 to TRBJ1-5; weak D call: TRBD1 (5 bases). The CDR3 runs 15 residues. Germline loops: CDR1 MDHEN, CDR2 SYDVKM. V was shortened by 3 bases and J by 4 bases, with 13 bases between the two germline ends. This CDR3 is CASSFFGGGNQPQHF. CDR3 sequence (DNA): TGTGCCAGCAGTTTTTTCGGCGGGGGGAATCAGCCCCAGCATTTT.

The CDR3 nucleotides read TGTGCCAGCAGCCGTGGGGGGGGTTACCGTTCAGATACGCAGTATTTT. Its translation is CASSRGGGYRSDTQYF. The J gene is TRBJ2-3, the V gene TRBV5-4; 7 bases map to TRBD2. V dropped 4 bases and J dropped 4; count of bases not matched to a gene: 12. This CDR3 is 16 amino acids long. Per germline, CDR1 SGHNT and CDR2 YYREEE (reference sequence).

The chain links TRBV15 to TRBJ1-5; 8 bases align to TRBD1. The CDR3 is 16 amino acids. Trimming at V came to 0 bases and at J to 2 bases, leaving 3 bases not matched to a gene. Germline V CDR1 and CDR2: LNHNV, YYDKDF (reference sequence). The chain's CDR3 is CATSRDRGQRNQPQHF. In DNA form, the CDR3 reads TGTGCCACCAGCAGAGACAGGGGGCAGCGCAATCAGCCCCAGCATTTT.